This note documents a single TCR beta chain sequence. Antigen unknown. The CDR3 length is 12 residues. The germline gives CDR1 MDHEN, CDR2 SYDVKM. Trimming removed 3 bases from V and 15 bases from J; junction bases left unmatched: 7. The entry originates in a study of shared clonotypes between healthy human individuals. Replicate sorted-subset PCRs were loaded with around 220 ng DNA, about 28,000 T cell genomes. Assay: immunoSEQ multiplex PCR; the TCRdb copy retains only in-frame clones and omits some. Of more than 2,000,000 clones detected, approximately 90% appear once; the ten largest clones hold roughly 0.15%. Study-level results: Generation probabilities of non-shared clonotypes were lower (relative to those shared by all four donors). Sequencing depth was a factor that was expected to affect clonotype sharing among donors. Naive subsets generally exceeded memory subsets in estimated richness.

The chain links TRBV28 to TRBJ2-1, with TRBD1 matching 8 bases. This sequence originates from a man in his late teens or twenties in good health. The sequenced sample consisted of naive CD4+ T cells sorted from blood. Indicated subset: CD45RA+ positively selected. DNA for the CDR3: TGTGCCAGCAGTTTGAACCAGGGGGCTTTGTTCTTC. The encoded protein is CASSLNQGALFF.